The 12 T cell receptor beta chains presented below share a single source sample, sequenced in a study of blood T cells in healthy people across ages. A J-beta primer mix and a sample-barcoded 5' primer were used in a second PCR of roughly 6 to 12 cycles. TCRdb processed the 5' RACE reads anew with MiXCR; each CDR3 protein has one entry. The top ten clones hold roughly 3.7% of a sample with 1.4 million or so distinct CDR3 sequences, about 42% of them seen once. Sequenced input: blood. These receptors were obtained from a woman aged 18 to 35 in good health.

The chain combines TRBV2 with TRBJ2-4; TRBD1 is a possible D gene (5 bases). The end of the DNA aligns better with TRBJ2-5, so the J call may be wrong. This CDR3 region has 14 residues. In germline, CDR1 is SNHLY, CDR2 FYNNEI. CDR3 DNA sequence: TGTGCCAGCAGTGAAGGACAGTATAGCGAGACCCAGTACTTC. It encodes CASSEGQYSETQYF.

This clonotype occurred a few times. This sequence joins TRBV27 and TRBJ1-4, with D unresolved. Germline V gives CDR1 MNHEY, CDR2 SMNVEV (reference sequence). The V gene lost 0 bases and the J gene lost 0 bases, with 5 bases spanning the gap. The CDR3 totals 15 residues. Here the CDR3 DNA reads TGTGCCAGCAGTTTATCCCGGGCAACTAATGAAAAACTGTTTTTT. Amino acid sequence: CASSLSRATNEKLFF.

The chain uses TRBV6-2 or TRBV6-3 and TRBJ2-7; possibly TRBD2 for D (7 bases). The CDR3 covers 12 residues. Deletions cut 11 bases from V and 4 bases from J, with 15 bases between. In germline, CDR1 is MNHEY, CDR2 SVGEGT. CDR3 sequence: CAGGGASYEQYF. CDR3 coding DNA: TGTGCCGGCGGGGGCGCGTCTTACGAGCAGTACTTC.

This clonotype was detected only a few times. The chain carries TRBV3-1 and TRBJ2-7; a weak D match, TRBD1 (6 bases). V was shortened by 6 bases and J by 4 bases, with 16 bases between the two germline ends. Germline V CDR1 and CDR2: LGHDT, YNNKEL (reference sequence). The CDR3 consists of 14 residues. The CDR3 DNA reads TGTGCCAGCAGGAAACAGGGCGTTGGTTACGAGCAGTACTTC. Protein product: CASRKQGVGYEQYF.

V and J are TRBV28 and TRBJ2-3; 8 nucleotides align to TRBD2. V dropped 3 bases and J dropped 4; count of bases not matched to a gene: 9. This CDR3 comprises 16 residues. Germline V gene sequence: CDR1 MDHEN, CDR2 SYDVKM. Here the CDR3 DNA reads TGTGCCAGCAGTTTCCAACCGGGACTAGATTCAGATACGCAGTATTTT. This gives the protein CASSFQPGLDSDTQYF.

J is TRBJ2-1 and V is TRBV10-3; D is uncertain. Trimming removed 10 bases from V and 4 bases from J, with 11 bases in between. Germline V gene sequence: CDR1 ENHRY, CDR2 SYGVKD. This CDR3 is 12 amino acids long. CDR3: CANSAPYNEQFF. DNA of the CDR3: TGTGCCAACAGCGCCCCTTACAATGAGCAGTTCTTC.

With respect to this clonotype: The junction does not match germline at one end; this may be a read error. This chain uses TRBV6-5 with TRBJ2-7; 10 bases map to TRBD1. The CDR3 contains 15 residues. From germline, CDR1 is MNHEY and CDR2 SVGAGI. CDR3 loop: CASSILGQGSYGQYF. In DNA form, the CDR3 reads TGTGCCAGCAGCATATTGGGACAGGGGTCCTACGGGCAGTACTTC.

About this clonotype: A read error may be the cause here, since a much bigger clone is one base away. The chain employs TRBV29-1 and TRBJ2-1; a weak D match, TRBD1 (6 bases). The CDR3 spans 15 residues. Germline V CDR1 and CDR2: SQVTM, ANQGSEA. CDR3 bases: TGCAGCGGTGGAGGTTTGGGGGCACGCTACAATGGGCAGTTCTTC. It is translated as CSGGGLGARYNGQFF.

This clonotype showed up just a few times. The chain joins TRBV6-2 or TRBV6-3 to TRBJ1-1, with D maybe TRBD1 (5 bases). The CDR3 has 14 residues. V lost 0 bases and J lost 6, with 11 bases in between. CDR1 and CDR2 (germline): MNHEY, SVGEGT. Written as DNA, the CDR3 is TGTGCCAGCAGTTACTCGAGGGGCTGGGCTGAAGCTTTCTTT. Its protein is CASSYSRGWAEAFF.

Regarding this clonotype: At one of its ends the junction is not consistent with the germline gene, which may arise from a read error. The V gene is TRBV20-1, the J gene TRBJ2-4; D not resolved. This CDR3 is 15 amino acids long. Germline V gene lookup returns CDR1 DFQATT and CDR2 SNEGSKA (reference sequence). CDR3 sequence: CSARGRPLTKNIQYF. CDR3 coding DNA: TGCAGTGCGAGAGGTAGACCCCTGACCAAAAACATTCAGTACTTC.

The chain employs TRBV12-3 or TRBV12-4 and TRBJ1-2; weak D call: TRBD1 (5 bases). CDR3 length equals 12 residues. Trimming pared 3 bases from V and 8 bases from J, leaving 10 bases between. CDR3 in amino acids: CASSFWDGGYTF. CDR3 bases: TGTGCCAGCAGTTTTTGGGACGGCGGCTACACCTTC.

The rearrangement joins TRBV5-1 to TRBJ1-2; D is unclear. Between the trimmed V and J ends, which lost 2 bases and 0 bases, there was a span of 5 bases. The germline V gene encodes CDR1 SGHRS and CDR2 YFSETQ. The CDR3 contains 13 residues. For the CDR3, the DNA is TGCGCCAGCAGCTTTATAGCTAACTATGGCTACACCTTC. Residues: CASSFIANYGYTF.